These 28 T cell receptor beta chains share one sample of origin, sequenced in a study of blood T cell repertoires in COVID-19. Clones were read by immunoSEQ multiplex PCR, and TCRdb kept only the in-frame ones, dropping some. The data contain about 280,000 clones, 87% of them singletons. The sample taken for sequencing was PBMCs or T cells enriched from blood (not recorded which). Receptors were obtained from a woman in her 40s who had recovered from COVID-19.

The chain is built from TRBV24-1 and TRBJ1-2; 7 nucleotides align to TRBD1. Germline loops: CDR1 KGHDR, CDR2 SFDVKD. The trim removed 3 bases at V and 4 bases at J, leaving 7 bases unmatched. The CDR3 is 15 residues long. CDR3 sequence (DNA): TGTGCCACCAGTGATACAGGGGAGGACCTCTATGGCTACACCTTC. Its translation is CATSDTGEDLYGYTF.

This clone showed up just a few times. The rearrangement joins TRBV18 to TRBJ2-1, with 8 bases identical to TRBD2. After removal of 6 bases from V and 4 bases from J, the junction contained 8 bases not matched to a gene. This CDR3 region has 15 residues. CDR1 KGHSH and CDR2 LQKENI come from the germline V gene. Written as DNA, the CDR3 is TGTGCCAGCTCTGAGGCGGGAGGACAGTACAATGAGCAGTTCTTC. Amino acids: CASSEAGGQYNEQFF.

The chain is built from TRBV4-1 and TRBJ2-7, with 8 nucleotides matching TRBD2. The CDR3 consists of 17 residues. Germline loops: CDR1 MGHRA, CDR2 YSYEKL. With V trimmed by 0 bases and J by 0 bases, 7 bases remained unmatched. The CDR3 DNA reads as TGCGCCAGCAGCCAAGAAATGAGCGGGGGCTTCTCCTACGAGCAGTACTTC. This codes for CASSQEMSGGFSYEQYF.

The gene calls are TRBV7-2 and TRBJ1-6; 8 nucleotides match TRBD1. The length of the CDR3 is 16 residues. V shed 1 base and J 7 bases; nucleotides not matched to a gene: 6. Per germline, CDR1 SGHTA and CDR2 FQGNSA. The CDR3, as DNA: TGTGCCAGCAGCTTAGACGGACAGGGATGGAATTCACCCCTCCACTTT. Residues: CASSLDGQGWNSPLHF.

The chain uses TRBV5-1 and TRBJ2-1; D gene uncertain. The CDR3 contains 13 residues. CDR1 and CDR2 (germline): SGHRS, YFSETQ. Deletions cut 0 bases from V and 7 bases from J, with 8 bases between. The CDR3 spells CASSLDWLNEQFF. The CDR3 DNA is TGCGCCAGCAGCTTGGACTGGTTGAATGAGCAGTTCTTC.

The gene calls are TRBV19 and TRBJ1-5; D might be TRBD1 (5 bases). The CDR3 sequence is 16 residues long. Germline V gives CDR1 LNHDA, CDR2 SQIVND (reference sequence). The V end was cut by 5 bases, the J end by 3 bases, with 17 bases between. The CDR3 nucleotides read TGTGCCAGTAGTCAAAGGGGCAGGGATCACAATCAGCCCCAGCATTTT. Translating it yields CASSQRGRDHNQPQHF.

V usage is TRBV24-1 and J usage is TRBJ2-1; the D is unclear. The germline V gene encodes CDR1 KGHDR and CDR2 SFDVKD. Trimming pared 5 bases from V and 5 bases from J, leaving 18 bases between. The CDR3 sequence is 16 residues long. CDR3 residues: CATSGEFGDLDNEQFF. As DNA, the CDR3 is TGTGCCACCAGTGGAGAGTTCGGAGACCTCGACAATGAGCAGTTCTTC.

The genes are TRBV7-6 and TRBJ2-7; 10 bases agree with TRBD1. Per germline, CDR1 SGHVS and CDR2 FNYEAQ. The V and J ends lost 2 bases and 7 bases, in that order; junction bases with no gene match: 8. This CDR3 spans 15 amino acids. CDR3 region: CASSLSGTGVAEQYF. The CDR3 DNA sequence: TGTGCCAGCAGCTTATCGGGGACAGGGGTAGCAGAGCAGTACTTC.

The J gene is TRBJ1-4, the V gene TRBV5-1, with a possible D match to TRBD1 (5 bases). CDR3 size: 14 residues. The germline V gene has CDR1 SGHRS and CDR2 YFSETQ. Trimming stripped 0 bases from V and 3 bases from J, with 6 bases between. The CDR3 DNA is TGCGCCAGCAGCTTGGGGGGCTCTAATGAAAAACTGTTTTTT. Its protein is CASSLGGSNEKLFF.

This chain's CDR3 is CASSLAGSSLYF. Here the CDR3 DNA reads TGTGCCAGTAGTTTAGCGGGGTCCTCGTTATACTTC. The chain couples TRBV19 to TRBJ2-7; TRBD2 aligns across 8 bases. The trim removed 5 bases at V and 13 bases at J, leaving 10 bases unmatched. The CDR3 length is 12 residues. From germline, CDR1 is LNHDA and CDR2 SQIVND (reference sequence).

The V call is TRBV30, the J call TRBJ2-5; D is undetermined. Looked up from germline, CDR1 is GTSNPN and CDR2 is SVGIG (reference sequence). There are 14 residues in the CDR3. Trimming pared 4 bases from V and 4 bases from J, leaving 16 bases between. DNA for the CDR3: TGTGCCTGGACCCTTTTGGAGAGGCTAGAGACCCAGTACTTC. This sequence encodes CAWTLLERLETQYF.

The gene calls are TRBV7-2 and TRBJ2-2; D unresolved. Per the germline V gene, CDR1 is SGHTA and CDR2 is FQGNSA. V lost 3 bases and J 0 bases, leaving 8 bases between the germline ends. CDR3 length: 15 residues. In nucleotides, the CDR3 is TGTGCCAGCAGCTTTTCGAGAACGAACACCGGGGAGCTGTTTTTT. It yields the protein CASSFSRTNTGELFF.

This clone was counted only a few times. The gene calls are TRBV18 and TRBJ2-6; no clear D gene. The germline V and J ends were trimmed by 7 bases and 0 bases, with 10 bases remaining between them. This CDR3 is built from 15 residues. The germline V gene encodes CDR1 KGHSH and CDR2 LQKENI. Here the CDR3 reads CASFSFGSGANVLTF. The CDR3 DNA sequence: TGTGCCAGCTTCTCCTTCGGCTCTGGGGCCAACGTCCTGACTTTC.

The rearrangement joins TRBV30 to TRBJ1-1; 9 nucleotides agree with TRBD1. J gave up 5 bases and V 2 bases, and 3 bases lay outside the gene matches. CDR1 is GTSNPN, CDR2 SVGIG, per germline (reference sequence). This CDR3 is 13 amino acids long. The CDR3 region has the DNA TGTGCCTGGAGTTTACAGGGGGCTACTGAAGCTTTCTTT. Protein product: CAWSLQGATEAFF.

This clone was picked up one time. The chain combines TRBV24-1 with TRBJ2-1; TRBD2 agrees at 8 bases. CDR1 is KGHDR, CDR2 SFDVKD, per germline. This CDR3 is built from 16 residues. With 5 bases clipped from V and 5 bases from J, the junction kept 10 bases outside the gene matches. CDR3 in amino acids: CATSGTREGLHNEQFF. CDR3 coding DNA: TGTGCCACCAGTGGAACCCGGGAGGGCCTCCACAATGAGCAGTTCTTC.

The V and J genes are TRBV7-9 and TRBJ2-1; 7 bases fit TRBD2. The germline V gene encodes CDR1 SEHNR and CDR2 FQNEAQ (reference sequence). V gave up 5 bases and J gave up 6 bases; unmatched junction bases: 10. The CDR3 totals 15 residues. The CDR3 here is CASSPTGTTLNEQFF. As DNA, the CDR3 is TGTGCCAGCAGCCCGACCGGGACTACACTCAATGAGCAGTTCTTC. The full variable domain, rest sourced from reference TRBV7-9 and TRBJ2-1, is DTGVSQNPRHKITKRGQNVTFRCDPISEHNRLYWYRQTLGQGPEFLTYFQNEAQLEKSRLLSDRFSAERPKGSFSTLEIQRTEQGDSAMYLCASSPTGTTLNEQFFGPGTRLTVL.

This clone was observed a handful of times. The CDR3 loop reads CASSFTLQGTNTEAFF. DNA of the CDR3: TGTGCCAGCAGCTTCACATTACAGGGGACGAACACTGAAGCTTTCTTT. The V call is TRBV7-8, the J call TRBJ1-1; TRBD1 matches at 7 bases. From germline, CDR1 is SGHVS and CDR2 FQNEAQ. The ends lost 3 bases at V and 1 base at J; junction bases unmatched: 8. This CDR3 region has 16 residues.

The DNA for the CDR3 is TGTGCCAGCAGCTTAGGCAGGGAGGGTCTCGAGCAGTACTTC. Protein sequence: CASSLGREGLEQYF. V is TRBV7-8 and J is TRBJ2-7, with 7 bases identical to TRBD2. The V gene end was trimmed by 1 base and the J gene end by 6 bases; junction bases not matched to a gene: 6. Germline V gives CDR1 SGHVS, CDR2 FQNEAQ. There are 14 residues in the CDR3.

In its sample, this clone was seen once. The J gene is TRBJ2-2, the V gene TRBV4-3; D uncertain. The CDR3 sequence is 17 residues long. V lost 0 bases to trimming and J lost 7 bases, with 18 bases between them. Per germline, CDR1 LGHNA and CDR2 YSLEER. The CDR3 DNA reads TGCGCCAGCAGCCAAGATTTGCGGCGATTAGTTTTCGGGGAGCTGTTTTTT. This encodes CASSQDLRRLVFGELFF.

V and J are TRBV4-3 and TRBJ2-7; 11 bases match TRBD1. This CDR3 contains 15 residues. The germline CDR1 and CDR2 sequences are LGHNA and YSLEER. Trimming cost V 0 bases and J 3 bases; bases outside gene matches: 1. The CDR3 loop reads CASSQEGQGDYEQYF. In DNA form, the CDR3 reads TGCGCCAGCAGCCAAGAGGGACAGGGGGACTACGAGCAGTACTTC.

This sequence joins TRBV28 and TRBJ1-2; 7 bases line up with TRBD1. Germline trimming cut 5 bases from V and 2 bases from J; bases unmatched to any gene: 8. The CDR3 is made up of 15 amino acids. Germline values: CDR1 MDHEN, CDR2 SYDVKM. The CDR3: CASSLLEGGNYGYTF. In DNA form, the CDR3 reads TGTGCCAGCAGTCTACTTGAAGGGGGCAACTATGGCTACACCTTC.

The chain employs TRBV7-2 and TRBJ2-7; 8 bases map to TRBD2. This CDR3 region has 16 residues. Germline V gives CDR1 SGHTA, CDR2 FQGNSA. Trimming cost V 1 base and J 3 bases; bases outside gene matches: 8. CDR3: CASSLGSAGGNYEQYF. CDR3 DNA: TGTGCCAGCAGCTTAGGATCGGCGGGAGGAAACTACGAGCAGTACTTC. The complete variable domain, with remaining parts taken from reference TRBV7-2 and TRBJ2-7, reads GAGVSQSPSNKVTEKGKDVELRCDPISGHTALYWYRQSLGQGLEFLIYFQGNSAPDKSGLPSDRFSAERTGGSVSTLTIQRTQQEDSAVYLCASSLGSAGGNYEQYFGPGTRLTVT.

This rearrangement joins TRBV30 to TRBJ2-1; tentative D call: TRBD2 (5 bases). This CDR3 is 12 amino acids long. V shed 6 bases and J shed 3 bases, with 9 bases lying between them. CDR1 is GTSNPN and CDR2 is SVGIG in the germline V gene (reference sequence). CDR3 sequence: CACPTNYNEQFF. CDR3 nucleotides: TGTGCCTGTCCGACTAACTACAATGAGCAGTTCTTC.

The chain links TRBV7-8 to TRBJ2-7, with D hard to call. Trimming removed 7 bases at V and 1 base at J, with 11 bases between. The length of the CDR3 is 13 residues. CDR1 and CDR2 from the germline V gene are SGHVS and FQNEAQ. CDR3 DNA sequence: TGTGCCAGCAACACCGACACTTCCTACGAGCAGTACTTC. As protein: CASNTDTSYEQYF.

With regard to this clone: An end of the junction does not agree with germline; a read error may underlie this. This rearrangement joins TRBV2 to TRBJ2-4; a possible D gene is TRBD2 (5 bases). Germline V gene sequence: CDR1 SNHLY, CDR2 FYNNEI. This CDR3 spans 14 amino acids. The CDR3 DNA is TGTGCCAGCAGCGCCACTAACACGGGGTCCTGGACGGGCTTC. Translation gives CASSATNTGSWTGF.

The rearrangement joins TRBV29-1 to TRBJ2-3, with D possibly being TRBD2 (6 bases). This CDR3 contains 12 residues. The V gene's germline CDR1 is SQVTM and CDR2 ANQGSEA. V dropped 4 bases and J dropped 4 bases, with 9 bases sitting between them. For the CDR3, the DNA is TGCAGCGTTGTAGCGGCCGCAGATACGCAGTATTTT. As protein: CSVVAAADTQYF.

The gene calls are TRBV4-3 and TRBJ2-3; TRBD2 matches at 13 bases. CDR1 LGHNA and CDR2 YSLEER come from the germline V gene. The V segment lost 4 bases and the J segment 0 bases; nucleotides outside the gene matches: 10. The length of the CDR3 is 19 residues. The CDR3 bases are TGCGCCAGCAGCCTCTACCGGACTAGCGGGAGTTCTAGCACAGATACGCAGTATTTT. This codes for CASSLYRTSGSSSTDTQYF.

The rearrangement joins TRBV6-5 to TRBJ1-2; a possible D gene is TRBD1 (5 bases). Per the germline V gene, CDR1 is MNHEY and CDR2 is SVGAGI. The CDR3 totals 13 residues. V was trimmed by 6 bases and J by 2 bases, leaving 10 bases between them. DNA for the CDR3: TGTGCCAGCAGGCCAGGGCGCAACTATGGCTACACCTTC. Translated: CASRPGRNYGYTF.